This T cell receptor (beta chain) was documented in a study of shared clonotypes between healthy human individuals (dated by TCRdb to about 2020). Some background on the complete study: A few men and two women, aged 18 to 49 years, made up the cohort. Per donor, three plates each were used for CD4 naive and CD4 memory, two for CD8 naive, and one for CD8 memory. Blood TCR repertoires of five healthy adults were deeply sequenced to estimate repertoire size and the extent of clonotype sharing between individuals. To increase sequencing depth and limit assay-specific biases, different laboratories used diverse techniques to prepare libraries and sequence TCR repertoires. Leukapheresis yielded between about 0.85 and 10 billion PBMCs per donor.

Sequences MRHNA (CDR1) and SNTAGT (CDR2) are obtained from the germline V gene. The CDR3 measures 18 amino acids from cysteine to phenylalanine. Only the CDR3 part of the read is kept: 54 bases, read in frame from the first base. Compared with germline, V lacks 5 bases and J lacks 0 bases; bases without a gene match: 7. The full study reports these points: Clonotypes shared by all four sorted-subset donors showed higher generation probabilities than non-shared clonotypes. Roughly 5.2% of naive CD4, 3.5% of naive CD8, 2.3% of memory CD4, and about 0.4% of memory CD8 clonotypes were shared across several donors. Because the study included only a small number of donors, the genetic and exposure-history diversity represented was limited. Naive subsets generally had larger estimated clonotype richness than memory subsets. Only blood was sampled, and tissue TCR repertoires likely differ from those in blood. Based on pairwise subsampling, the degree of clonotype sharing among donors was expected to be affected by sequencing depth. Rarefaction of sorted-subset datasets indicated incomplete sequencing despite the large sequencing depth.

Donors were healthy HIV-negative adults with no recently reported acute infections or vaccinations. Only Caucasian adults living in Nashville, Tennessee, USA were represented among the donors. CD4+ T cells were enriched by magnetic negative selection; naive cells were then positively selected on CD45RA, and the negative fraction formed the memory subset. Blood was collected by leukapheresis, and PBMCs were isolated by Ficoll-Histopaque density gradient centrifugation and then cryopreserved in liquid nitrogen vapor phase. Analytical flow cytometry was used to check the purity and quantity of each magnetically sorted T cell population. From each sorted fraction, genomic DNA was isolated and quantified by UV absorbance on a Nanodrop 2000c. As concerns this clone: Its antigen specificity is not known. No much larger clone is present one base from it, and per-base qualities are unavailable.

Using the deep immunoSEQ assay, TCR CDR3 regions were amplified from genomic DNA by multiplex PCR. Genomic DNA extracted from each cell subset was distributed evenly over all wells of several immunoSEQ 96-well plates, and each plate served as one replicate. For sorted subsets, each replicate PCR was loaded with about 200 ng genomic DNA, equivalent to about 30,000 T cell genomes. Purified libraries were measured with a Qubit 3.0 fluorometer, size-checked on a Bioanalyzer 2100, and measured again with the KAPA Library Quantification kit. Each immunoSEQ 96-well plate was sequenced on its own single-read 150-cycle Illumina NextSeq 550 flow cell. In the original analysis: Because only junctional sequences without quality scores were contained in the immunoSEQ output, filtering matching that applied to full-length reads could not be performed. To assign V/J genes and CDR3, sequences were annotated against IMGT germline references using PyIR, a Python wrapper for IgBLAST v1.9. Any read was removed if the V/J assignment was weak (E-value above 1e-6), the CDR3 was missing, or the read contained stop codons, out-of-frame junctions, or ambiguous translated residues. V3J clonotypes were defined by identical inferred V gene, J gene, and CDR3 amino acid sequence. The percentage overlap between two repertoires was calculated by dividing the number of shared unique clonotypes by the size of the smaller repertoire. Richness of each repertoire was evaluated using RTK rarefaction, the Chao1 estimator, and Recon v2.1 estimates of unobserved clonotypes. OLGA was used to compute generation probabilities for all TCRbeta clonotypes that the gDNA method yielded from four donors. The immuneACCESS repertoire file appears here via TCRdb, limited to in-frame rearrangements. These files lack a portion of the clones; in checked studies, under half of the deficit traces to unresolved V genes, and the cause of the others is not known. That table gives V, J and clone size, and the DNA gave D and trimming. For this sample the table gives about 530,000 clones, of which less than 96% were detected only once. The ten top clones hold 0.05% to 0.07% of the sample.

The TCR sequence derives from a woman aged 25-40 years in good health. The rearranged segments are TRBV6-4 and TRBJ2-6, and 10 junctional nucleotides match TRBD1. The sequencing sample was made of naive CD4+ T cells sorted from blood. Sample cell subset or site, as interpreted from the label and publication: CD45RA+ positively selected. The DNA sequence is TGTGCCAGCAGTAGATCGACAGGGGGCTCCTCTGGGGCCAACGTCCTGACTTTC. Its protein is CASSRSTGGSSGANVLTF.